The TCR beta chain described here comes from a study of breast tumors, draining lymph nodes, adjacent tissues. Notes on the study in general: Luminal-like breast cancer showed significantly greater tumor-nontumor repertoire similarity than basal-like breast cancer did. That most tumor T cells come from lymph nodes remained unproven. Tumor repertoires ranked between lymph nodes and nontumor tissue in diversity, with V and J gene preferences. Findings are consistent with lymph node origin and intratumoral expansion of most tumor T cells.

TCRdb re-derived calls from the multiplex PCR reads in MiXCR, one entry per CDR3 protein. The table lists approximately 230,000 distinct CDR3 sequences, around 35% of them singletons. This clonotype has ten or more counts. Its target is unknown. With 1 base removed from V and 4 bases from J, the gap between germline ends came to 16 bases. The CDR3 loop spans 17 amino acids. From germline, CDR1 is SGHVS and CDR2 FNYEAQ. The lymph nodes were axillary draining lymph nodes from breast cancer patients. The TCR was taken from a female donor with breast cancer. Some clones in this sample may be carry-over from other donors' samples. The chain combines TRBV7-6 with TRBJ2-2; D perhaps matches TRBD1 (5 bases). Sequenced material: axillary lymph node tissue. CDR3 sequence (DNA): TGTGCCAGCAGCTTAGAATCACGGATTCAGGGCACCGGGGAGCTGTTTTTT. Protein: CASSLESRIQGTGELFF. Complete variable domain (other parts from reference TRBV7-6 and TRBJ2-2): GAGVSQSPRYKVTKRGQDVALRCDPISGHVSLYWYRQALGQGPEFLTYFNYEAQQDKSGLPNDRFSAERPEGSISTLTIQRTEQRDSAMYRCASSLESRIQGTGELFFGEGSRLTVL.